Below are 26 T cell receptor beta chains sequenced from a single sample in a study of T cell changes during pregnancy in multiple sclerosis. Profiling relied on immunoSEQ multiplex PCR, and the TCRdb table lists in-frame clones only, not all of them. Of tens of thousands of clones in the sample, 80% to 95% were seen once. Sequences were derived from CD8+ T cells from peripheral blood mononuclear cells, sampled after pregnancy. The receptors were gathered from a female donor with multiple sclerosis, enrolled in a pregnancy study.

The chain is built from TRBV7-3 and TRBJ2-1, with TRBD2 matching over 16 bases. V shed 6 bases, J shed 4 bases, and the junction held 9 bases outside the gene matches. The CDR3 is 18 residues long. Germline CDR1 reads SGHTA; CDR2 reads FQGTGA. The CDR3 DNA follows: TGTGCCAGCAGTCCATCGGGACTAGCGGGAGGGTATTACAATGAGCAGTTCTTC. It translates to CASSPSGLAGGYYNEQFF.

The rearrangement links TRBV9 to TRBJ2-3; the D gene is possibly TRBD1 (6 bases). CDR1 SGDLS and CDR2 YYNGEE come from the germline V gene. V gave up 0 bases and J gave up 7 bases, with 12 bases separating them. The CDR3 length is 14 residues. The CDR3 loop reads CASSVEGETNTQYF. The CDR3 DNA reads TGTGCCAGCAGCGTAGAGGGGGAGACGAATACGCAGTATTTT.

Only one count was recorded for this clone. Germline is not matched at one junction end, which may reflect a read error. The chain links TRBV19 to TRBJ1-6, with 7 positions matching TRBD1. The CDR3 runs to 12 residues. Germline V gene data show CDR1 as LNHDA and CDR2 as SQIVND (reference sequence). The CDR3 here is CASITGTRDRKF. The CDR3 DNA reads TGTGCCAGTATCACCGGAACCCGGGACAGAAAGTTT.

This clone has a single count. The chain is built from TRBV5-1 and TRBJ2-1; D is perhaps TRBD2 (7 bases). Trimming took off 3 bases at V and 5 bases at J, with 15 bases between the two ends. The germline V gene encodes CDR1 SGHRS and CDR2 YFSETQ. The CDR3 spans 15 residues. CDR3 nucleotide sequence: TGCGCCAGCAGCTCCGCCCGGGGGGCGGACAATGAGCAGTTCTTC. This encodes CASSSARGADNEQFF.

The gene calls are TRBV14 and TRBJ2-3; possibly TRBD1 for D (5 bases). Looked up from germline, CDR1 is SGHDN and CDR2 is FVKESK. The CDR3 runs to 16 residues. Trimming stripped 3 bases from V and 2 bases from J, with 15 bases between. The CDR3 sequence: CASSHWGSDFTDTQYF. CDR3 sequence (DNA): TGTGCCAGCAGCCATTGGGGCAGCGACTTCACAGATACGCAGTATTTT.

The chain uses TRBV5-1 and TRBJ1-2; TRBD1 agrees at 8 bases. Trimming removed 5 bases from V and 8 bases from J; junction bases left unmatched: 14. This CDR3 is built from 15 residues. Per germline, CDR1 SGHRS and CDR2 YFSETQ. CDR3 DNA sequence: TGCGCCAGCAGACCCCAGGGGGCAGAGGTGCGAGGCTACACCTTC. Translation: CASRPQGAEVRGYTF.

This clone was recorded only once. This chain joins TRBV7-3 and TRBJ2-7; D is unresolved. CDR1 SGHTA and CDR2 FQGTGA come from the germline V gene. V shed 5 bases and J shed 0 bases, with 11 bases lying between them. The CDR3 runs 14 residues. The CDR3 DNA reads TGTGCCAGCAGCCCCAATGACTTCTCCTACGAGCAGTACTTC. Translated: CASSPNDFSYEQYF.

This CDR3 is CASSLEYGRILSADTQYF. The CDR3, as DNA: TGTGCCAGCAGCTTAGAGTACGGGAGAATACTTTCGGCAGATACGCAGTATTTT. The V gene is TRBV7-9, the J gene TRBJ2-3, with D maybe TRBD2 (6 bases). This CDR3 has 18 residues. Germline V CDR1 and CDR2: SEHNR, FQNEAQ (reference sequence). The V end was cut by 1 base, the J end by 4 bases, with 21 bases between.

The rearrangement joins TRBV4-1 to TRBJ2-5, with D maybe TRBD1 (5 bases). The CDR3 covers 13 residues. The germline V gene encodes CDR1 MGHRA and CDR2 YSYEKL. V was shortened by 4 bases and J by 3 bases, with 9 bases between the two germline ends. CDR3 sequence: CASSLIGEETQYF. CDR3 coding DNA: TGCGCCAGCAGCCTCATAGGGGAAGAGACCCAGTACTTC.

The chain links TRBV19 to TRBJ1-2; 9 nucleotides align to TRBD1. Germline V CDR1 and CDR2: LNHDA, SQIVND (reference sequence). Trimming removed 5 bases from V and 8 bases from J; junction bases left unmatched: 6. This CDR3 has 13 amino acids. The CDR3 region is CASSLQTGGGYTF. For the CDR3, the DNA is TGTGCCAGTAGTCTTCAAACAGGGGGCGGCTACACCTTC.

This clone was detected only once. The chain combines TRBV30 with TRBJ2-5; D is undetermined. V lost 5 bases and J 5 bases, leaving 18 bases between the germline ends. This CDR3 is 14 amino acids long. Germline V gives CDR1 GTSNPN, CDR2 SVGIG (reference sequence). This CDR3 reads CAWGTTGHWETQYF. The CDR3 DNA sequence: TGTGCCTGGGGCACGACGGGTCACTGGGAGACCCAGTACTTC.

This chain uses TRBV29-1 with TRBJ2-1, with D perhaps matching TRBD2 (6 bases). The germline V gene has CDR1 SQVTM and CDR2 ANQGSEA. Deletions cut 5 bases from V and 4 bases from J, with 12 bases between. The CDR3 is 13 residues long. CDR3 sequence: CSVFGGIYNEQFF. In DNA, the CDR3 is TGCAGCGTTTTTGGCGGGATATACAATGAGCAGTTCTTC.

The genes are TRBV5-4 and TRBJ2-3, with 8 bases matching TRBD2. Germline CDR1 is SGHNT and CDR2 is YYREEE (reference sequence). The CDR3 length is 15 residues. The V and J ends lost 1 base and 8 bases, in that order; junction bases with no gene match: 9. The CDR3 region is CASSLNPGGPGTQYF. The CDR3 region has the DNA TGTGCCAGCAGCTTGAATCCGGGAGGGCCTGGTACGCAGTATTTT.

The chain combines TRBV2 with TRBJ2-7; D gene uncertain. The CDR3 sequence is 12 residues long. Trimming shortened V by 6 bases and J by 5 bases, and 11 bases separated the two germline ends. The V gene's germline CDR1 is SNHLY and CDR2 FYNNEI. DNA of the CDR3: TGTGCCAGCAGAGCCGTGAAGAACGAGCAGTACTTC. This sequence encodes CASRAVKNEQYF.

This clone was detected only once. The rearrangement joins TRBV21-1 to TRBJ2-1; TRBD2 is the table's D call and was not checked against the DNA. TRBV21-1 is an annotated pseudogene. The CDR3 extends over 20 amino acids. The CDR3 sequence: CASRMGTSGRRGFSYNEQFF. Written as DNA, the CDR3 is TGTGCCAGCCGGATGGGGACTAGCGGGAGGAGGGGGTTTTCCTACAATGAGCAGTTCTTC.

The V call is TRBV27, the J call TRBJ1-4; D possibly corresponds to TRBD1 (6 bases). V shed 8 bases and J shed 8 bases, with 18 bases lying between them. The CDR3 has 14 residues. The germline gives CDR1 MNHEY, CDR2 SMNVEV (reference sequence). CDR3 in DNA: TGTGCCAGCGGGGGAGGGGGTCCCCGGGAAAAACTGTTTTTT. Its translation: CASGGGGPREKLFF.

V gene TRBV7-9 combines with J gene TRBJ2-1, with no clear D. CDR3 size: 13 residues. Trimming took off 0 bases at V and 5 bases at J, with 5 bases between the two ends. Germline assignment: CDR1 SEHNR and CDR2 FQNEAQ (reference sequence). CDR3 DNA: TGTGCCAGCAGCTTAGCGGCTGACAATGAGCAGTTCTTC. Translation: CASSLAADNEQFF.

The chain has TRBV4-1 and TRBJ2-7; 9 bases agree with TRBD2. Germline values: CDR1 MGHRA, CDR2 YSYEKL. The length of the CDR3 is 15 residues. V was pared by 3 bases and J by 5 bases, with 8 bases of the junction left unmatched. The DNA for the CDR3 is TGCGCCAGCAGCCACTATAGCGGGGGAGGGAACGAGCAGTACTTC. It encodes CASSHYSGGGNEQYF.

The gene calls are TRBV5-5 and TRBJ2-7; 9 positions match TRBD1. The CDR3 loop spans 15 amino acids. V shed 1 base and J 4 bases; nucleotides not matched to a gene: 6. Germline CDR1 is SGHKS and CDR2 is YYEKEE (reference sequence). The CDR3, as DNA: TGTGCCAGCAGCTTGTACGGGACAGGGTCTTACGAGCAGTACTTC. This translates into CASSLYGTGSYEQYF.

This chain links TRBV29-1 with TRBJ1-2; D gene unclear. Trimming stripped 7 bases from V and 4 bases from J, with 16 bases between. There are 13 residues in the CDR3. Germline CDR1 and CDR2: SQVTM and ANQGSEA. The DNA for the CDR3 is TGCAGCGCCCTAGCTCCAAATTTCTATGGCTACACCTTC. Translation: CSALAPNFYGYTF.

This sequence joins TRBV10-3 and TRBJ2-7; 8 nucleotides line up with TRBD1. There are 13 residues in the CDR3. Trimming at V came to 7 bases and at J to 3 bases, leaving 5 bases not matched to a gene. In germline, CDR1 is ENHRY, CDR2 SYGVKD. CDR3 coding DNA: TGTGCCATCACGGACAGGGAATTCTACGAGCAGTACTTC. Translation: CAITDREFYEQYF.

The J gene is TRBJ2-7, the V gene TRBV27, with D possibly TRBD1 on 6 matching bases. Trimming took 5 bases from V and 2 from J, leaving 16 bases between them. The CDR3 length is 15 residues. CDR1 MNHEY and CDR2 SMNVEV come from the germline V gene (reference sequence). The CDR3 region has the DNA TGTGCCAGCAGTGTACAGGGTTTTGGGACCTACGAGCAGTACTTC. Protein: CASSVQGFGTYEQYF.

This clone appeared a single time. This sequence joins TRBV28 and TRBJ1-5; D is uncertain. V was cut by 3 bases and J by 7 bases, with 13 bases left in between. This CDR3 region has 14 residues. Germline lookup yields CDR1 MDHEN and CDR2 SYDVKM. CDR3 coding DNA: TGTGCCAGCAGTTTTCGGGGTTCTTCCCAGCCCCAGCATTTT. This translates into CASSFRGSSQPQHF.

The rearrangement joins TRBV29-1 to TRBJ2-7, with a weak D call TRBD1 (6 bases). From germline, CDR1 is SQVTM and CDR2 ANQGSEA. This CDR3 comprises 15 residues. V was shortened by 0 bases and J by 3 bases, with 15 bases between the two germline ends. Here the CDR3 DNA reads TGCAGCGTTGAAGATAGGCAGGGGACGGACTACGAGCAGTACTTC. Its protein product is CSVEDRQGTDYEQYF.

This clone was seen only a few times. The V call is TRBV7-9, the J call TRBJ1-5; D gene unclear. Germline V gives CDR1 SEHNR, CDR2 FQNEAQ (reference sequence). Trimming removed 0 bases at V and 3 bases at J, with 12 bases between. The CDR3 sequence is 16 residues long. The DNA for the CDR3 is TGTGCCAGCAGCTTAGCGGGCGCTCCCTCCAATCAGCCCCAGCATTTT. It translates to CASSLAGAPSNQPQHF.

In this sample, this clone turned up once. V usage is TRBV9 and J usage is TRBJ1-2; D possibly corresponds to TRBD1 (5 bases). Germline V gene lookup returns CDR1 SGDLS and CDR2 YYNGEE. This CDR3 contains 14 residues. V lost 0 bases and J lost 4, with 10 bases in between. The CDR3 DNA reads TGTGCCAGCAGCGTAGGAACAGGTTCCTATGGCTACACCTTC. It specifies CASSVGTGSYGYTF.